The source of this T cell receptor (beta chain) is a study of beta chain features in type 1 diabetes. Study observations and caveats: Moderately but significantly shorter TCRB CDR3s were found in Type 1 diabetes patients in all four CD4+ subsets.

The V end was cut by 4 bases, the J end by 10 bases, with 11 bases between. From germline, CDR1 is SEHNR and CDR2 FQNEAQ (reference sequence). This CDR3 is 12 amino acids long. Regarding this clone: Its antigen is not identified.

The authors reverse transcribed all of the isolated RNA, so sequencing captured expressed TCRB transcripts. The table came from immunoSEQ multiplex PCR; TCRdb's copy has only in-frame clones and leaves some out. Counted here are over 40,000 clones, 66% occurring once; the ten biggest clones make up more than 1.5%. The chain combines TRBV7-9 with TRBJ2-1; D is unresolved. Sequencing input: Tregs from blood. The sequence was collected from a man aged 30 to 45 with type 1 diabetes. Some clones in this sample may be carry-over from other donors' samples. The CDR3 bases are TGTGCCAGCAGCTCCCCTAGGCTCGAGCAGTTCTTC. It specifies CASSSPRLEQFF.